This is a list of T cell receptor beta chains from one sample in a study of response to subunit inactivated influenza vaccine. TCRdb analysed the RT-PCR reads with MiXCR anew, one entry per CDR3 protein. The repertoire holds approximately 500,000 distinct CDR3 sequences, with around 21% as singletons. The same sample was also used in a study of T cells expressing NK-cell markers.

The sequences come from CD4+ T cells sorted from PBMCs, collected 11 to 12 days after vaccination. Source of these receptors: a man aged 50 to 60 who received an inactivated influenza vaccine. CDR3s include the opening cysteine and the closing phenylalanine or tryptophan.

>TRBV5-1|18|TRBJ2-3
CASSFPPGTTSGTDTQYF
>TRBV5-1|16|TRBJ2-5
CASSLEGGVFQETQYF
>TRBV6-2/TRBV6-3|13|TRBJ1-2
CASSSAANYGYTF
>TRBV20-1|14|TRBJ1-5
CSAPVGGRNQPQHF
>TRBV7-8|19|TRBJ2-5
CASSLDPPSTGGTWETQYF
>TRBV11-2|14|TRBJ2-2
CASSLDRNTGELFF
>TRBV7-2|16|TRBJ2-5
CASSLGGAGWQETQYF
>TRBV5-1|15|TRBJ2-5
CASSLLTGAEETQYF
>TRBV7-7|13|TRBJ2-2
CASSLGTPGELFF
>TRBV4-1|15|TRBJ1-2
CASSQESGVPSGYTF
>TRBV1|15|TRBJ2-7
CTSSWPGQGNYEQYF
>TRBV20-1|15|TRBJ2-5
CSAPRTSGSRETQYF
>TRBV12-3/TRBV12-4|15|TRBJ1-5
CASSWTLRVNQPQHF
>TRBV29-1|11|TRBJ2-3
CSVERDDTQYF
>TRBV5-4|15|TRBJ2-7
CASSLRTSGMEEQYF
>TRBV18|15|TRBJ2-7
CASSPSRVGTYEQYF
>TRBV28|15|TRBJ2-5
CASSFGRRGQETQYF
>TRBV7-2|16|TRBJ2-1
CASSLEIGARYNEQFF
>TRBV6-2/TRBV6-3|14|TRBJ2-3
CASRRQGHTDTQYF
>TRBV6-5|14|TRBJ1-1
CASSYAIMGTEAFF
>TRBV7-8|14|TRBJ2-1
CASGRTRSGNEQFF
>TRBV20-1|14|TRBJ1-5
CSASGAQGGQPQHF
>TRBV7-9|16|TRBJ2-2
CASSFLPTANTGELFF
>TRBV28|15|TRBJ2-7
CASSLGGAANYEQYF
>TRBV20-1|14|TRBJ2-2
CSAARPGVTGELFF
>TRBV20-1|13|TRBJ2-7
CSASSGTGGEQYF
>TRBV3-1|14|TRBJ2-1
CASSHGGRVSEQFF
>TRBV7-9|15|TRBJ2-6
CASSLRGFGANVLTF
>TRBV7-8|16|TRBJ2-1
CASSADRKSSYNEQFF
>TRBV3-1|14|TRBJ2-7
CASSQVGPAGEQYF
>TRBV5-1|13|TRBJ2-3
CASGGGTGDTQYF
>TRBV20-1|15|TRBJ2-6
CCARQGSAGANVLTF
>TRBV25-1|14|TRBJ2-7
CASSDPGTGFEQYF
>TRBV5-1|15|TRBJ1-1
CASSASSTGVTEAFF